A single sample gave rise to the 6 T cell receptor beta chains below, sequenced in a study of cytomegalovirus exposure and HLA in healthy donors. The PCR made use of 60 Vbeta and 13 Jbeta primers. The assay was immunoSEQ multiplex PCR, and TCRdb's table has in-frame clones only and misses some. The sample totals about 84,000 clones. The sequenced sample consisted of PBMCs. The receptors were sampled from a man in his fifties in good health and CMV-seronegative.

The chain's CDR3 is CASSQGRDTEAFF. For the CDR3, the DNA is TGTGCCAGCAGCCAAGGCAGGGACACTGAAGCTTTCTTT. The J gene is TRBJ1-1, the V gene TRBV14, with D perhaps matching TRBD1 (5 bases). V gave up 1 base and J gave up 3 bases, with 6 bases separating them. The CDR3 loop spans 13 amino acids. Germline V gene lookup returns CDR1 SGHDN and CDR2 FVKESK.

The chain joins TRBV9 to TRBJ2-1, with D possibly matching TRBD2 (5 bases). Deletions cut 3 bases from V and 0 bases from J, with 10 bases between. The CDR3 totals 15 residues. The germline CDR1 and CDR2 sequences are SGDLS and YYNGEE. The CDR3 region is CASSAHTSSYNEQFF. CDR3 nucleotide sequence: TGTGCCAGCAGCGCTCATACTAGCTCCTACAATGAGCAGTTCTTC.

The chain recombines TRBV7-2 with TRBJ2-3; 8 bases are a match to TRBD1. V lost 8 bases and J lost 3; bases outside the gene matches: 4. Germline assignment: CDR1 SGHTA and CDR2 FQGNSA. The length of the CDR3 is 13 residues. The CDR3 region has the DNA TGTGCCAGCCTGCAGGGGGCGACAGATACGCAGTATTTT. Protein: CASLQGATDTQYF.

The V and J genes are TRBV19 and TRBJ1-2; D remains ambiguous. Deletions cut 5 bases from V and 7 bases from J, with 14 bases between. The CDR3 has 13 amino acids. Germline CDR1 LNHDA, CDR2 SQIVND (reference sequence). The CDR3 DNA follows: TGTGCCAGTAGTCCCGAAAGGGAGGCTGGCTACACCTTC. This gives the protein CASSPEREAGYTF. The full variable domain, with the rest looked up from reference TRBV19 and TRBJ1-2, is DGGITQSPKYLFRKEGQNVTLSCEQNLNHDAMYWYRQDPGQGLRLIYYSQIVNDFQKGDIAEGYSVSREKKESFPLTVTSAQKNPTAFYLCASSPEREAGYTFGSGTRLTVV.

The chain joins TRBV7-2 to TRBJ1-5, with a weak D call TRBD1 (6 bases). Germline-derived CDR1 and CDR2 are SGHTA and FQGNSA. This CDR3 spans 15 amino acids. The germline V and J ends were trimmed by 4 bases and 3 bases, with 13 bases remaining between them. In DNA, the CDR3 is TGTGCCAGCAGCTGGGAATGGGGGCCCAATCAGCCCCAGCATTTT. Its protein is CASSWEWGPNQPQHF.

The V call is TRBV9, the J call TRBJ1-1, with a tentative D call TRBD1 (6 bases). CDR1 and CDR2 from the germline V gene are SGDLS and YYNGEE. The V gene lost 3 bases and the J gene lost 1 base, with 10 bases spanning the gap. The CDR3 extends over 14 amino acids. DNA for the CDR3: TGTGCCAGCAGCGGGGGACATGGGAACACTGAAGCTTTCTTT. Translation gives CASSGGHGNTEAFF.